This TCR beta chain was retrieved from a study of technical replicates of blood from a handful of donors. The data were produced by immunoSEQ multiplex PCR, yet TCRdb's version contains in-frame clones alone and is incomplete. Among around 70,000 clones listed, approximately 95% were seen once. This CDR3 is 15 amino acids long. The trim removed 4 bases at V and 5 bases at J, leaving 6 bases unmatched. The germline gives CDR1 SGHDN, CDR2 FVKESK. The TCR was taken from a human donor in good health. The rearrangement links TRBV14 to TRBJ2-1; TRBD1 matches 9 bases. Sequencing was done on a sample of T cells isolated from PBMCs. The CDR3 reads CASSPHRGRNNEQFF. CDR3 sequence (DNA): TGTGCCAGCAGCCCCCACAGGGGGCGGAACAATGAGCAGTTCTTC.